This T cell receptor (beta chain) was retrieved from a study of CD8 T cells in ankylosing spondylitis. Quantitative 5'-RACE with molecular barcodes generated TCR beta libraries. TCRdb passed the 5' RACE reads through MiXCR, listing each CDR3 protein once. In the table there are around 210,000 distinct CDR3 sequences, 8% to 9% of which are singletons. V lost 7 bases to trimming and J lost 3 bases, with 17 bases between them. This CDR3 is 15 amino acids long. Per the germline V gene, CDR1 is SGHRS and CDR2 is YFSETQ. The chain employs TRBV5-1 and TRBJ2-1; TRBD1 might be the D (6 bases). The sequencing input was blood, either unsorted or a sorted T cell fraction (not recorded which). This clonotype originated in a female donor with ankylosing spondylitis or in good health (not recorded which). The CDR3 here is CASRPGVPVYNEQFF. The CDR3 DNA follows: TGCGCCAGCCGACCAGGGGTGCCTGTCTACAATGAGCAGTTCTTC.